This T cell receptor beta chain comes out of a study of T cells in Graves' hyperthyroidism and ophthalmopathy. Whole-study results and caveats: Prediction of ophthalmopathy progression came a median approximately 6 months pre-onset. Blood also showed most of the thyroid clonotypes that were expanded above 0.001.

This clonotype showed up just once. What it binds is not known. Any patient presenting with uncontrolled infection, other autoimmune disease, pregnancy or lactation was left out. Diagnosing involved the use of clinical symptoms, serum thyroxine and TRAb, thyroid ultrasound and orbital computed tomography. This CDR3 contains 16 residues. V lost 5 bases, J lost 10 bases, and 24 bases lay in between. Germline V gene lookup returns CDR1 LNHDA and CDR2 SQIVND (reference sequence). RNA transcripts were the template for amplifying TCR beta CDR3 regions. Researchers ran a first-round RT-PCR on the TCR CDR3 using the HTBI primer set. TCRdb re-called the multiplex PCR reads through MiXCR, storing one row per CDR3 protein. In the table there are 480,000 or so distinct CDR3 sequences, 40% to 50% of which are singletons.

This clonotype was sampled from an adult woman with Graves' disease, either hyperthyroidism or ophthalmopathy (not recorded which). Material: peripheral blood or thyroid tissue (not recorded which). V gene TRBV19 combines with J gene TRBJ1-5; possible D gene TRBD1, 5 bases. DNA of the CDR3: TGTGCCAGTAGTTGGGGCAGCGGGAGGGCCGAGGATCCCCAGCATTTT. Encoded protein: CASSWGSGRAEDPQHF.